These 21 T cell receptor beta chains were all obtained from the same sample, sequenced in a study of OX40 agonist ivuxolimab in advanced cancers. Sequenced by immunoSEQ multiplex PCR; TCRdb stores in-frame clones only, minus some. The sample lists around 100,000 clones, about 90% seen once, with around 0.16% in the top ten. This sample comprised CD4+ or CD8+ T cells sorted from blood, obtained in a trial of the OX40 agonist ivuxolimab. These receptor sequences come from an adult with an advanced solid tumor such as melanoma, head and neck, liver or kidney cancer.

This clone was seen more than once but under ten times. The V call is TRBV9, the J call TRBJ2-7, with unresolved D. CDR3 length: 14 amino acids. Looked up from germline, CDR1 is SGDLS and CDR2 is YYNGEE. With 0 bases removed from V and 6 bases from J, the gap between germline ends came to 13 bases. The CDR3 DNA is TGTGCCAGCAGCGTAGCCCTGCCCGGTGGCGAGCAGTACTTC. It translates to CASSVALPGGEQYF.

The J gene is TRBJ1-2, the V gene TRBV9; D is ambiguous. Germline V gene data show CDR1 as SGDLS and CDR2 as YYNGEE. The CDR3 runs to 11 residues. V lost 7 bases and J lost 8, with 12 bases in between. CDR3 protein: CASGMGGGYTF. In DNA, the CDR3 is TGTGCCAGCGGGATGGGAGGGGGCTACACCTTC.

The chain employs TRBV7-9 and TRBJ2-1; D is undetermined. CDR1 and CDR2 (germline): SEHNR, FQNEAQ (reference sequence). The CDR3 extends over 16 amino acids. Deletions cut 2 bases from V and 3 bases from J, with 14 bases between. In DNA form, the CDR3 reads TGTGCCAGCAGCTTATCCAGAAGAGTAAGCTACAATGAGCAGTTCTTC. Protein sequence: CASSLSRRVSYNEQFF. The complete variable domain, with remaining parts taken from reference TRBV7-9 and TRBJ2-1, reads DTGVSQNPRHKITKRGQNVTFRCDPISEHNRLYWYRQTLGQGPEFLTYFQNEAQLEKSRLLSDRFSAERPKGSFSTLEIQRTEQGDSAMYLCASSLSRRVSYNEQFFGPGTRLTVL.

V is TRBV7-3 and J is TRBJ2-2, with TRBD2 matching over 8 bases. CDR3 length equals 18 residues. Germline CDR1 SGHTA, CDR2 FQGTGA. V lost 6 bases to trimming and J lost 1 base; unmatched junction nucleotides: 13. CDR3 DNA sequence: TGTGCCAGCAGTCCTCAACTAGCTGCGGGAGGGAACACCGGGGAGCTGTTTTTT. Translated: CASSPQLAAGGNTGELFF.

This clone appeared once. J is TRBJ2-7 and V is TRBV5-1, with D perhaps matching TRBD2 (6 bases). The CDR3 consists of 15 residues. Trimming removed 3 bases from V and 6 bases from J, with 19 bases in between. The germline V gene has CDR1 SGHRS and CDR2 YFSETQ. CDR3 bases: TGCGCCAGCAGCTCAGGGACTGTTGGAAGGGGCGAGCAGTACTTC. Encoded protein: CASSSGTVGRGEQYF.

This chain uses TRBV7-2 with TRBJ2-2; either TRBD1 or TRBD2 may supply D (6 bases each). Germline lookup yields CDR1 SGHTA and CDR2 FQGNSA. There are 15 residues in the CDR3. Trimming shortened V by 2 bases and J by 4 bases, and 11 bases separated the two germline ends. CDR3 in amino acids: CASSLWGASTGELFF. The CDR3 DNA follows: TGTGCCAGCAGCTTATGGGGGGCGTCCACCGGGGAGCTGTTTTTT.

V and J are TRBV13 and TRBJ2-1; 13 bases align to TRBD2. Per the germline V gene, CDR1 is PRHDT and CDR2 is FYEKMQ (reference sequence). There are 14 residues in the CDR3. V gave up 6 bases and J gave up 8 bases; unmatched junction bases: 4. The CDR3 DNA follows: TGTGCCAGCAGATGGACTAGCGGGAGAGATGAGCAGTTCTTC. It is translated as CASRWTSGRDEQFF.

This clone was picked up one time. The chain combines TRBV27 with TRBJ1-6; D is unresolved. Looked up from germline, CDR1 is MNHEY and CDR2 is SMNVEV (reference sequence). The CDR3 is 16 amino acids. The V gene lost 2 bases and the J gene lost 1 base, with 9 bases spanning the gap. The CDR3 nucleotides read TGTGCCAGCAGTTTAGATCTCGGATCCTATAATTCACCCCTCCACTTT. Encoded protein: CASSLDLGSYNSPLHF.

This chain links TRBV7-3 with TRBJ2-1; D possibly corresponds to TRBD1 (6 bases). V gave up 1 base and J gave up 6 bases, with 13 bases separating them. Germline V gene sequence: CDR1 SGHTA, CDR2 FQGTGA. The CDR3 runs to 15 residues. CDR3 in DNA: TGTGCCAGCAGCTTAAACAGGGTGGCTTCCAATGAGCAGTTCTTC. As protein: CASSLNRVASNEQFF.

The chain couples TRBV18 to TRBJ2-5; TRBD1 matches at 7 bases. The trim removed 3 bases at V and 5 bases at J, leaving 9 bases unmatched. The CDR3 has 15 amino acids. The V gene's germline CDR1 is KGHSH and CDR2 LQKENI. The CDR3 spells CASSPTDRREETQYF. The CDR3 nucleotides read TGTGCCAGCTCACCTACGGACAGGCGAGAGGAGACCCAGTACTTC.

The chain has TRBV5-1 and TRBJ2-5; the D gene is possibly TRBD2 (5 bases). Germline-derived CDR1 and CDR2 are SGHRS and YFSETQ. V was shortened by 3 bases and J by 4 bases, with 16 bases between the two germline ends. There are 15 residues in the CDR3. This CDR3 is CASSSVPGLGETQYF. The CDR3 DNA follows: TGCGCCAGCAGCTCTGTACCGGGATTGGGAGAGACCCAGTACTTC.

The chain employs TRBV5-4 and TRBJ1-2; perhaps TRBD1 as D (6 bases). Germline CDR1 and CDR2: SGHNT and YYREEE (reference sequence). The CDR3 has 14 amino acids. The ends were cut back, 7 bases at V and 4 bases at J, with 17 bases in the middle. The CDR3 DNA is TGTGCCAGCGTGCCTGTGGGACAAAGCTATGGCTACACCTTC. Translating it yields CASVPVGQSYGYTF.

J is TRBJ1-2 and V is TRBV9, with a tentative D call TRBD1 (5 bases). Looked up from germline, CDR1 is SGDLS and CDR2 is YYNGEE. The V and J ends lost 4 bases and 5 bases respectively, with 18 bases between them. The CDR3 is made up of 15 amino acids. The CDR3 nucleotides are TGTGCCAGCAGCCCCGGGGGGAGGAGAGAGTATGGCTACACCTTC. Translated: CASSPGGRREYGYTF.

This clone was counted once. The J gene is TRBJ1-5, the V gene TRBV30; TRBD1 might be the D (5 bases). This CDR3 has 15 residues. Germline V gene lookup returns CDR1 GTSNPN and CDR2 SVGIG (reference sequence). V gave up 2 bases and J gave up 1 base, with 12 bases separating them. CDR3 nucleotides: TGTGCCTGGAGTTACCGGGGCTGGAGCAATCAGCCCCAGCATTTT. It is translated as CAWSYRGWSNQPQHF. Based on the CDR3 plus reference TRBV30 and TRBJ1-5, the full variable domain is SQTIHQWPATLVQPVGSPLSLECTVEGTSNPNLYWYRQAAGRGLQLLFYSVGIGQISSEVPQNLSASRPQDRQFILSSKKLLLSDSGFYLCAWSYRGWSNQPQHFGDGTRLSIL.

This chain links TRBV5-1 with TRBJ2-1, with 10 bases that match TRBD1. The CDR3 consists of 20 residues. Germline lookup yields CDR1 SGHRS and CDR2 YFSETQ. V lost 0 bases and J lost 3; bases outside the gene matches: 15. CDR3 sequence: CASSLAGSNSGTGDYNEQFF. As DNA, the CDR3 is TGCGCCAGCAGCTTGGCCGGGTCTAACTCCGGGACAGGGGACTACAATGAGCAGTTCTTC.

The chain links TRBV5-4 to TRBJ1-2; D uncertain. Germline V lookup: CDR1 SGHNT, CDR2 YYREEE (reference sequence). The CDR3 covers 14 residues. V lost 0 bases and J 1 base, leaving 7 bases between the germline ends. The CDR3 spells CASSLDRVNYGYTF. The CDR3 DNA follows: TGTGCCAGCAGCTTGGACCGCGTTAACTATGGCTACACCTTC. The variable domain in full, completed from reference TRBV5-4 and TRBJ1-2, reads ETGVTQSPTHLIKTRGQQVTLRCSSQSGHNTVSWYQQALGQGPQFIFQYYREEENGRGNFPPRFSGLQFPNYSSELNVNALELDDSALYLCASSLDRVNYGYTFGSGTRLTVV.

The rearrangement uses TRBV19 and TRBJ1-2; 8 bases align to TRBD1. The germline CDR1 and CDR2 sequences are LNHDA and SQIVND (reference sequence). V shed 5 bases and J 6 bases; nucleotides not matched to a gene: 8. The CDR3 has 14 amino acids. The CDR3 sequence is CASSPRTGRHGYTF. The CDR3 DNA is TGTGCCAGTAGTCCACGGACAGGGCGCCATGGCTACACCTTC.

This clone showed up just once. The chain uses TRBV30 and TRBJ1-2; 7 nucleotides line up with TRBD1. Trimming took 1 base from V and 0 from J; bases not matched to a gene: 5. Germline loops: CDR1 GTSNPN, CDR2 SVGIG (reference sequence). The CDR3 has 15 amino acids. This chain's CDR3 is CAWSAGTVANYGYTF. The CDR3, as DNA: TGTGCCTGGAGTGCCGGGACAGTAGCTAACTATGGCTACACCTTC.

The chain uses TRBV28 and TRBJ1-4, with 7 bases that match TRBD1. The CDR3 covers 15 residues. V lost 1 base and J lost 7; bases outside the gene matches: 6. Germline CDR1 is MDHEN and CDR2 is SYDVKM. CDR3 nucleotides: TGTGCCAGCAGTTTATCCCAGGGGGGAACTGAAAAACTGTTTTTT. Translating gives CASSLSQGGTEKLFF. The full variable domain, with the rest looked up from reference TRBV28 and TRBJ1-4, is DVKVTQSSRYLVKRTGEKVFLECVQDMDHENMFWYRQDPGLGLRLIYFSYDVKMKEKGDIPEGYSVSREKKERFSLILESASTNQTSMYLCASSLSQGGTEKLFFGSGTQLSVL.

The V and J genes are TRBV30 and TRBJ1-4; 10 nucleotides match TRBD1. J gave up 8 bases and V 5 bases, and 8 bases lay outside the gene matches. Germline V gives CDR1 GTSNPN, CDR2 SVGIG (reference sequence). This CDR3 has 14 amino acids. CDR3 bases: TGTGCCTGGCGGAGACAGGGGGCAGGAGAAAAACTGTTTTTT. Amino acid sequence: CAWRRQGAGEKLFF.

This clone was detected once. For the CDR3, the DNA is TGTGCCAGCAGTTTATTTCCAGGGAGGGAGACCCAGTACTTC. Protein: CASSLFPGRETQYF. V gene TRBV27 combines with J gene TRBJ2-5, with a possible D match to TRBD2 (6 bases). Between the trimmed V and J ends, which lost 1 base and 5 bases, there was a span of 11 bases. Germline V gene sequence: CDR1 MNHEY, CDR2 SMNVEV (reference sequence). The CDR3 extends over 14 amino acids.